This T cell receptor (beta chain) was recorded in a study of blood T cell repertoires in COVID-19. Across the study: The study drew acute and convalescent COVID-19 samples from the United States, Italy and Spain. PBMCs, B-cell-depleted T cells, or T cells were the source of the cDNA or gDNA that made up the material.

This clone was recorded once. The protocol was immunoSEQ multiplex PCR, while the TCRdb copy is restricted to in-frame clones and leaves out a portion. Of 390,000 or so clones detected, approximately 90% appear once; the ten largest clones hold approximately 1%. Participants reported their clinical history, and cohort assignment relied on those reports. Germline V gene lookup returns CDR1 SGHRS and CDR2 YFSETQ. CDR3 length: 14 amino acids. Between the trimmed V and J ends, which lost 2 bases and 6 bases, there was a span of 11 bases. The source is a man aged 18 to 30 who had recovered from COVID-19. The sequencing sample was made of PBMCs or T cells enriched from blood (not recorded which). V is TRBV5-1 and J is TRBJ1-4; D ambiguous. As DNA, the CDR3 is TGCGCCAGCAGCTTCATACCCTCGGATGAAAAACTGTTTTTT. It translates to CASSFIPSDEKLFF.